This TCR beta chain comes out of a study of blood T cell repertoires in COVID-19. The V gene lost 0 bases and the J gene lost 0 bases, with 6 bases spanning the gap. There are 15 residues in the CDR3. The germline CDR1 and CDR2 sequences are SEHNR and FQNEAQ (reference sequence). Measured with immunoSEQ multiplex PCR; TCRdb has only the in-frame clones, and not every one. Of some 170,000 clones listed, about 92% are singletons. The sequence was collected from a man in his sixties with active or convalescent COVID-19. The sample was peripheral blood. The V call is TRBV7-9, the J call TRBJ1-3; D is unclear. CDR3 residues: CASSLASSSGNTIYF. The DNA of the CDR3 is TGTGCCAGCAGCTTAGCTTCCAGCTCTGGAAACACCATATATTTT.